This TCR beta chain is drawn from a study of identical twins. Only healthy Caucasians were included as donors. Template switching (which added a universal primer site) was used, and cDNA carried unique molecular identifiers. TCRdb itself ran the 5' RACE reads through MiXCR, one entry per CDR3 protein. Found here are 500,000 to 550,000 distinct CDR3 sequences, 20% to 25% of them singletons; the top ten hold around 0.5%. These records were also assigned to another study, of yellow fever vaccine responses in identical twins.

Sequenced sample: CD4+ T cells sorted from blood. This TCR was recovered from a woman in her late teens or twenties in good health.

The CDR3 DNA reads as TGTGCCAGCAGTGAAAGGGTAGGGAGCACTGAAGCTTTCTTT. It yields the protein CASSERVGSTEAFF. The rearrangement joins TRBV6-1 to TRBJ1-1; no reliable D call. The CDR3 totals 14 residues. Trimming took 2 bases from V and 4 from J, leaving 11 bases between them. CDR1 MNHNS and CDR2 SASEGT come from the germline V gene.